Below are 18 T cell receptor beta chains sequenced from a single sample in a study of T cells in localized non-small cell lung cancer (TCRdb year 2020). Library preparation used the immunoSEQ multiplex PCR assay. Entries here come from immuneACCESS through TCRdb and include only in-frame sequences with V and J called. Some clones fail to appear in such tables; in the studies checked, an unresolved V gene covers under half of the shortfall, and the cause of the remainder is unknown. Across this sample there are tens of thousands of clones, with 80% to 90% seen only once. The top ten hold less than 3% of the sample. The starting material was peripheral blood, obtained before any cancer treatment. Receptor source: a woman aged 35 to 75 with stage I lung adenocarcinoma.

CDR3: CASSGQGWQETQYF. The CDR3 region has the DNA TGTGCCAGCAGCGGACAGGGTTGGCAAGAGACCCAGTACTTC. The chain joins TRBV2 to TRBJ2-5; 8 bases match TRBD1. Per germline, CDR1 SNHLY and CDR2 FYNNEI. The ends lost 6 bases at V and 2 bases at J; junction bases unmatched: 5. This CDR3 contains 14 residues.

This clone was seen only once. V gene TRBV7-2 combines with J gene TRBJ1-1, with 11 bases aligning to TRBD1. V shed 5 bases, J shed 0 bases, and the junction held 8 bases outside the gene matches. This CDR3 comprises 17 residues. Per the germline V gene, CDR1 is SGHTA and CDR2 is FQGNSA. The CDR3 region is CASSRRDRGTLNTEAFF. CDR3 bases: TGTGCCAGCAGCCGCCGGGACAGGGGGACATTGAACACTGAAGCTTTCTTT.

The J gene is TRBJ2-1, the V gene TRBV28; perhaps TRBD1 as D (6 bases). The germline V gene encodes CDR1 MDHEN and CDR2 SYDVKM. The V end was cut by 5 bases, the J end by 8 bases, with 16 bases between. CDR3 length equals 14 residues. The DNA for the CDR3 is TGTGCCAGCAGTATAGCCCTACAGGGACATGAGCAGTTCTTC. Translation: CASSIALQGHEQFF.

V is TRBV6-5 and J is TRBJ2-1; 12 nucleotides line up with TRBD2. Germline CDR1 and CDR2: MNHEY and SVGAGI. The CDR3 totals 15 residues. V trimming: 7 bases; J trimming: 3 bases; junction bases outside the gene matches: 4. CDR3 in DNA: TGTGCCAGCACTGGACTAGCGGGACTCTACAATGAGCAGTTCTTC. Translated: CASTGLAGLYNEQFF.

This sequence joins TRBV9 and TRBJ2-7, with 9 bases fitting TRBD2. Germline V lookup: CDR1 SGDLS, CDR2 YYNGEE. The CDR3 is 16 amino acids. Trimming took 0 bases from V and 3 from J; bases not matched to a gene: 7. The DNA for the CDR3 is TGTGCCAGCAGCGTAGGAGCGGGAGGCATAAACTACGAGCAGTACTTC. Its translation is CASSVGAGGINYEQYF. Drawing the rest from reference TRBV9 and TRBJ2-7, the complete variable domain is DSGVTQTPKHLITATGQRVTLRCSPRSGDLSVYWYQQSLDQGLQFLIQYYNGEERAKGNILERFSAQQFPDLHSELNLSSLELGDSALYFCASSVGAGGINYEQYFGPGTRLTVT.

In its sample, this clone was seen once. J is TRBJ2-3 and V is TRBV27, with D unresolved. The V gene lost 2 bases and the J gene lost 4 bases, with 7 bases spanning the gap. The V gene's germline CDR1 is MNHEY and CDR2 SMNVEV (reference sequence). This CDR3 is 13 amino acids long. The CDR3 sequence is CASSLRRSDTQYF. The CDR3 DNA reads as TGTGCCAGCAGTTTACGCCGATCAGATACGCAGTATTTT.

The rearrangement joins TRBV11-2 to TRBJ2-7, with a possible D match to TRBD1 (6 bases). The length of the CDR3 is 14 residues. V lost 1 base and J 6 bases, leaving 13 bases between the germline ends. Germline V CDR1 and CDR2: SGHAT, FQNNGV. CDR3 sequence reads: CASSLARGSLEQYF. CDR3 coding DNA: TGTGCCAGCAGCTTAGCCAGGGGATCGCTCGAGCAGTACTTC.

The CDR3 DNA reads as TGTGCCAGTAAGGGGGGGACCCTGACCACTGAAGCTTTCTTT. Translating it yields CASKGGTLTTEAFF. The rearrangement uses TRBV19 and TRBJ1-1; possibly TRBD1 for D (6 bases). Trimming took off 7 bases at V and 4 bases at J, with 16 bases between the two ends. Germline-derived CDR1 and CDR2 are LNHDA and SQIVND (reference sequence). There are 14 residues in the CDR3.

The gene calls are TRBV6-5 and TRBJ2-2, with 8 positions matching TRBD1. Germline V lookup: CDR1 MNHEY, CDR2 SVGAGI. This CDR3 is built from 16 residues. V lost 2 bases and J lost 5; bases outside the gene matches: 7. The CDR3 region is CASSYPTGEGTGELFF. The CDR3, as DNA: TGTGCCAGCAGTTACCCGACAGGGGAAGGAACCGGGGAGCTGTTTTTT.

The sample holds one count of this clone. This sequence joins TRBV5-4 and TRBJ2-1, with TRBD2 identical over 15 bases. Germline trimming cut 3 bases from V and 2 bases from J; bases unmatched to any gene: 3. This CDR3 has 17 amino acids. Germline CDR1 is SGHNT and CDR2 is YYREEE (reference sequence). The CDR3 sequence: CASSSRTSGRAYNEQFF. The CDR3, as DNA: TGTGCCAGCAGCTCCCGGACTAGCGGGAGGGCCTACAATGAGCAGTTCTTC. The complete variable domain, with remaining parts taken from reference TRBV5-4 and TRBJ2-1, reads ETGVTQSPTHLIKTRGQQVTLRCSSQSGHNTVSWYQQALGQGPQFIFQYYREEENGRGNFPPRFSGLQFPNYSSELNVNALELDDSALYLCASSSRTSGRAYNEQFFGPGTRLTVL.

This clone was detected only once. The chain links TRBV11-3 to TRBJ2-5, with 8 bases matching TRBD1. CDR3 length: 15 amino acids. Germline CDR1 and CDR2: SGHNT and YENEEA. Trimming at V came to 5 bases and at J to 5 bases, leaving 10 bases not matched to a gene. The CDR3 region is CASSPGDRGGETQYF. CDR3 in DNA: TGTGCCAGCAGCCCAGGTGACAGGGGCGGTGAGACCCAGTACTTC.

V gene TRBV4-2 combines with J gene TRBJ2-1; perhaps TRBD1 as D (6 bases). The CDR3 contains 16 residues. Germline V gene lookup returns CDR1 LGHNA and CDR2 YNFKEQ. V gave up 2 bases and J gave up 1 base, with 12 bases separating them. For the CDR3, the DNA is TGTGCCAGCAGCCAATCGGACAGTTTATCCTACAATGAGCAGTTCTTC. This translates into CASSQSDSLSYNEQFF.

This chain links TRBV19 with TRBJ2-2; TRBD2 aligns across 7 bases. V trimming: 3 bases; J trimming: 4 bases; junction bases outside the gene matches: 5. Germline lookup yields CDR1 LNHDA and CDR2 SQIVND (reference sequence). CDR3 length equals 15 residues. The CDR3 loop is CASSMGGGTTGELFF. The CDR3 DNA follows: TGTGCCAGTAGTATGGGGGGAGGGACCACCGGGGAGCTGTTTTTT.

Concerning this clone itself: At the DNA level, this CDR3 is encoded by other sequences in the same sample as well. DNA for the CDR3: TGCGCCAGCAGCGCGGTTCCTACGTATTACCCCTACGAGCAGTACTTC. This gives the protein CASSAVPTYYPYEQYF. V and J are TRBV4-1 and TRBJ2-7, with D uncertain. Germline CDR1 is MGHRA and CDR2 is YSYEKL. The CDR3 spans 16 residues. V gave up 5 bases and J gave up 2 bases, with 19 bases separating them.

This sequence joins TRBV7-9 and TRBJ2-5; D might be TRBD2 (5 bases). V lost 1 base, J lost 2 bases, and 11 bases lay in between. The CDR3 loop spans 15 amino acids. The germline gives CDR1 SEHNR, CDR2 FQNEAQ (reference sequence). The CDR3 DNA reads TGTGCCAGCAGCTTAGGAGGACTGCTTCAAGAGACCCAGTACTTC. It encodes CASSLGGLLQETQYF.

The chain employs TRBV18 and TRBJ2-1, with 10 positions matching TRBD2. The CDR3 length is 18 residues. Looked up from germline, CDR1 is KGHSH and CDR2 is LQKENI. V shed 4 bases, J shed 3 bases, and the junction held 12 bases outside the gene matches. CDR3 sequence: CASSQRGGSTFYYNEQFF. CDR3 DNA: TGTGCCAGCTCACAGCGGGGGGGGTCAACCTTCTACTACAATGAGCAGTTCTTC. Full variable domain (outside the CDR3, taken from reference TRBV18 and TRBJ2-1): NAGVMQNPRHLVRRRGQEARLRCSPMKGHSHVYWYRQLPEEGLKFMVYLQKENIIDESGMPKERFSAEFPKEGPSILRIQQVVRGDSAAYFCASSQRGGSTFYYNEQFFGPGTRLTVL.

V usage is TRBV7-9 and J usage is TRBJ1-1; the match to TRBD1 covers 7 bases. The germline CDR1 and CDR2 sequences are SEHNR and FQNEAQ (reference sequence). Trimming cost V 5 bases and J 11 bases; bases outside gene matches: 11. The CDR3 consists of 13 residues. CDR3 bases: TGTGCCAGCAGCCCCTCAGACAGGGTGAGCGCTTTCTTT. This codes for CASSPSDRVSAFF.

V usage is TRBV5-1 and J usage is TRBJ2-7; 9 bases line up with TRBD1. CDR1 is SGHRS and CDR2 is YFSETQ in the germline V gene. The trim removed 3 bases at V and 3 bases at J, leaving 13 bases unmatched. The CDR3 is 17 residues long. This CDR3 is CASSSPGGTGINYEQYF. Written as DNA, the CDR3 is TGCGCCAGCAGCTCCCCCGGGGGGACAGGGATAAACTACGAGCAGTACTTC.